What follows describes a single T cell receptor beta chain. The sample belongs to a study of cytomegalovirus exposure and HLA in healthy donors. This CDR3 spans 14 amino acids. Germline CDR1 SGHRS, CDR2 YFSETQ. The J segment lost 5 bases and the V segment lost 4 bases, leaving 2 bases of the junction unmatched. The PCR employed 60 Vbeta primers together with 13 Jbeta primers. The repertoire was sequenced with immunoSEQ multiplex PCR; TCRdb's copy has only in-frame clones and lacks some. The sample includes 120,000 or so clones, 75% to 85% of them seen just once. Sequenced input: PBMCs. This sequence was found in a male donor in good health and CMV-seronegative. The chain is built from TRBV5-1 and TRBJ2-2; 10 bases match TRBD1. CDR3 nucleotides: TGCGCCAGCAGCGTGGACAGGGGGACCGGGGAGCTGTTTTTT. Encoded protein: CASSVDRGTGELFF.